This T cell receptor (beta chain) was observed in a study of cytomegalovirus exposure and HLA in healthy donors. Study-wide findings and caveats: The dataset shows that most TCR sequences were rare, while some public TCRs occurred in many donors. Reports indicated that the classifier achieved high specificity and sensitivity in diagnosing cytomegalovirus status.

Profiled with immunoSEQ multiplex PCR; TCRdb holds only in-frame clones, not every one. The table records 130,000 to 150,000 clones, approximately 88% of them present only once. A note on this clone: Its antigen remains unidentified.

The receptor was derived from a woman between 18 and 29 years old in good health and CMV-seropositive. Sequenced: PBMCs.

CDR3 sequence: CASSELGQGSMQFF. The CDR3 DNA reads TGTGCCAGCAGTGAATTGGGACAGGGCAGCATGCAGTTCTTC. The chain is built from TRBV2 and TRBJ2-1, with 9 bases fitting TRBD1. Germline loops: CDR1 SNHLY, CDR2 FYNNEI. J gave up 12 bases and V 2 bases, and 8 bases lay outside the gene matches. The CDR3 runs 14 residues.